The rows below give T cell receptor beta chains drawn from one sample of a study of cytomegalovirus exposure and HLA in healthy donors. Measured with immunoSEQ multiplex PCR; TCRdb has only the in-frame clones, and not every one. The sample shows roughly 160,000 clones, 80% of them seen only once. Sequenced input: PBMCs. These receptors were collected from a woman in her forties or fifties in good health and CMV-seropositive. CDR3s include the opening cysteine and the closing phenylalanine or tryptophan. D genes are given only for firm matches. Size tells how often a clone was seen (once, few, many) or the class of an expanded clone, and some rows leave it out.

clone_size d_call j_call v_call cdr3_aa cdr3_nt
NA NA TRBJ2-1 TRBV11-3 CASSSSSYNEQFF TGTGCCAGCAGCAGTAGCTCCTACAATGAGCAGTTCTTC
few NA TRBJ2-1 TRBV7-2 CASSRGLYEQFF TGTGCCAGCAGCCGTGGACTGTACGAGCAGTTCTTC
NA NA TRBJ2-7 TRBV7-2 CASSLQGYEQYF TGTGCCAGCAGCCTCCAGGGCTACGAGCAGTACTTC
once TRBD1 TRBJ1-1 TRBV28 CASTSGDRGRTEAFF TGTGCCAGCACCTCCGGGGACAGGGGGCGGACTGAAGCTTTCTTT
NA TRBD2 TRBJ2-1 TRBV19 CASNGGGLANEQFF TGTGCCAGTAACGGCGGGGGGCTGGCCAATGAGCAGTTCTTC
NA TRBD1 TRBJ2-7 TRBV7-9 CASSLWTGSYEQYF TGTGCCAGCAGTCTCTGGACAGGCTCCTACGAGCAGTACTTC
NA NA TRBJ1-1 TRBV7-2 CASSLAFAVGAFF TGTGCCAGCAGCTTAGCGTTCGCCGTCGGAGCTTTCTTT
NA NA TRBJ1-4 TRBV6-6 CASRNSGEPSGEKLFF TGTGCCAGCAGGAACTCCGGCGAACCTAGTGGTGAAAAACTGTTTTTT
NA NA TRBJ2-2 TRBV7-6 CASSWRRETGELFF TGTGCCAGCAGCTGGCGGAGAGAGACCGGGGAGCTGTTTTTT
NA NA TRBJ1-1 TRBV28 CACTRGRTEAFF TGTGCCTGTACCAGGGGCCGGACTGAAGCTTTCTTT
NA TRBD2 TRBJ2-7 TRBV28 CAIGGGGGFVLLGYEQYF TGTGCCATAGGCGGCGGGGGGGGATTTGTTCTCCTAGGTTACGAGCAGTACTTC
NA NA TRBJ1-1 TRBV9 CASSAQGGGRMNTEAFF TGTGCCAGCAGCGCACAGGGCGGGGGGCGGATGAACACTGAAGCTTTCTTT
NA TRBD1 TRBJ1-2 TRBV7-2 CASSLARTGEGGYTF TGTGCCAGCAGCTTAGCCCGGACAGGGGAAGGAGGCTACACCTTC
once TRBD1 TRBJ2-1 TRBV4-1 CASSDPALTGFPSNEQFF TGCGCCAGCAGCGATCCGGCCTTGACAGGGTTCCCCTCCAATGAGCAGTTCTTC
NA NA TRBJ1-1 TRBV7-9 CASSADRLTEAFF TGTGCCAGCAGCGCAGACAGGCTCACTGAAGCTTTCTTT
NA TRBD1 TRBJ1-1 TRBV6-6 CASSYTGQGPVEAFF TGTGCCAGCAGTTACACGGGACAGGGGCCGGTAGAAGCTTTCTTT
NA NA TRBJ1-1 TRBV5-1 CASSLDRESGTEAFF TGCGCCAGCAGCTTGGACAGGGAGTCGGGCACTGAAGCTTTCTTT
NA NA TRBJ1-2 TRBV9 CASNMPSTGGQSNYGYTF TGTGCCAGCAACATGCCCTCCACCGGCGGACAATCTAACTATGGCTACACCTTC
NA NA TRBJ1-2 TRBV4-1 CASSQDAAGRGYGYTF TGCGCCAGCAGCCAAGATGCGGCGGGGAGAGGCTATGGCTACACCTTC
NA TRBD1 TRBJ2-7 TRBV19 CASSIAHRQGANEQYF TGTGCCAGTAGTATAGCCCATCGACAGGGGGCCAACGAGCAGTACTTC
NA TRBD1 TRBJ2-3 TRBV29-1 CSVGQGAKDTQYF TGCAGCGTGGGACAGGGGGCAAAAGATACGCAGTATTTT
NA TRBD2 TRBJ2-3 TRBV9 CASSASGGMTDTQYF TGTGCCAGCAGCGCTAGCGGGGGGATGACAGATACGCAGTATTTT
NA NA TRBJ2-5 TRBV7-2 CASSLVWQQETQYF TGTGCCAGCAGCTTAGTTTGGCAGCAAGAGACCCAGTACTTC
few NA TRBJ1-1 TRBV30 CAWRARQQAFF TGTGCCTGGAGGGCCAGGCAGCAAGCTTTCTTT
NA TRBD1 TRBJ2-7 TRBV7-3 CASSLGQGGGYEQYF TGTGCCAGCAGCTTAGGACAGGGGGGGGGCTACGAGCAGTACTTC
NA NA TRBJ1-5 TRBV4-2 CASSQDRRGEEPQHF TGTGCCAGCAGCCAAGATCGTCGGGGTGAGGAGCCCCAGCATTTT
once NA TRBJ1-4 TRBV5-4 CASSLAGSIQEKLFF TGTGCCAGCAGCTTGGCCGGGTCAATTCAGGAAAAACTGTTTTTT
NA TRBD1 TRBJ1-3 TRBV5-6 CASSIHGTGAGNTIYF TGTGCCAGCAGCATCCACGGGACAGGGGCTGGAAACACCATATATTTT
NA NA TRBJ1-4 TRBV7-2 CASSLRTAVTGEKLFF TGTGCCAGCAGCTTACGTACGGCTGTCACAGGGGAAAAACTGTTTTTT
few NA TRBJ2-1 TRBV5-4 CASSLEAGRKNEQFF TGTGCCAGCAGCTTGGAGGCGGGGAGAAAGAATGAGCAGTTCTTC
NA TRBD1 TRBJ1-2 TRBV18 CASSPSGQGAIGYTF TGTGCCAGCTCACCCTCGGGACAGGGGGCGATTGGCTACACCTTC
NA TRBD1 TRBJ1-2 TRBV27 CASRDRAFDFDGYTF TGTGCCAGCAGGGACAGGGCCTTCGACTTCGATGGCTACACCTTC
NA NA TRBJ2-7 TRBV27 CASSLRGSIYEQYF TGTGCCAGCAGTTTGAGGGGGAGTATCTACGAGCAGTACTTC